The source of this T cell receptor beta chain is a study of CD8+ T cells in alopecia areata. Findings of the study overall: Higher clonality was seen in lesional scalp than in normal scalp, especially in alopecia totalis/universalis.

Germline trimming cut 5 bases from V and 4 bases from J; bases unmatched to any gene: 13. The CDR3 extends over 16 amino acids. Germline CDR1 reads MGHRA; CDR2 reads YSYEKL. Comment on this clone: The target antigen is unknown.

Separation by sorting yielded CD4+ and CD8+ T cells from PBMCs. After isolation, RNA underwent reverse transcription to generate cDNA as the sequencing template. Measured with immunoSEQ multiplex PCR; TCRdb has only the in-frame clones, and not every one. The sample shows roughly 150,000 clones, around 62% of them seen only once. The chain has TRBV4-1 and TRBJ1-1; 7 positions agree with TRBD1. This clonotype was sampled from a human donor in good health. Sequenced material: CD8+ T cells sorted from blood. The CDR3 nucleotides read TGCGCCAGCAGCTACCGGACAGGTGTCCCTTTCACTGAAGCTTTCTTT. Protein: CASSYRTGVPFTEAFF.